This T cell receptor beta chain stems from a study of control samples from healthy donors and cancer patients (dated by TCRdb to the early 2020s). Library preparation used the immunoSEQ multiplex PCR assay. TCRdb's version of the immuneACCESS table is confined to in-frame rearrangements and falls short of the full clone set. An unresolved V gene accounts for under half of the shortfall where checked; the remainder is of unknown origin. Within this sample are a few hundred thousand clones, with over 75% of them counted one time only. More than 6% of the sample comes from the top ten. As regards this clone: Its antigen remains unidentified. The sample holds no much larger clone one base away, and base qualities are not on file.

The germline ends are 18 bases apart after V is trimmed by 4 bases and J by 2 bases. The CDR3 goes from the cysteine to the phenylalanine over 15 residues. The entry retains the CDR3 DNA only, 45 bases that are in frame from base 1. Based on the germline V gene, the CDR1 and CDR2 sequences are SQVTM and ANQGSEA. The sequenced material came from PBMCs. The sequence was collected from a man aged 35 to 55 with head and neck cancer. The rearranged segments are TRBV29-1 and TRBJ2-7; no D gene call is confident. In nucleotide form, the sequence is TGCAGCGTTGTAGTTTATGAGACACAGACCTACGAGCAGTACTTC. Translated, this is CSVVVYETQTYEQYF.